The 28 T cell receptor beta chains listed next were all sequenced from one sample in a study of neurological immune-mediated disorders. TCRdb fed the 5' RACE reads into MiXCR, producing one record per CDR3 protein. The sample contains about 50,000 distinct CDR3 sequences, over 5.5% of which appear only once. Sequencing was carried out using CD4+ T cells from blood. The receptors stem from a woman between 18 and 29 years old with multiple sclerosis.

The table lists this clonotype with many counts. The genes are TRBV13 and TRBJ1-3, with D uncertain. CDR1 is PRHDT and CDR2 is FYEKMQ in the germline V gene (reference sequence). The V and J ends lost 2 bases and 2 bases respectively, with 7 bases between them. The CDR3 runs to 14 residues. CDR3 DNA sequence: TGTGCCAGCAGCTTAACGGCGCCTGGAAACACCATATATTTT. Its protein product is CASSLTAPGNTIYF. Together with reference TRBV13 and TRBJ1-3, the CDR3 gives the full variable domain: AAGVIQSPRHLIKEKRETATLKCYPIPRHDTVYWYQQGPGQDPQFLISFYEKMQSDKGSIPDRFSAQQFSDYHSELNMSSLELGDSALYFCASSLTAPGNTIYFGEGSWLTVV.

In this sample, this clonotype turned up many times. This chain links TRBV5-1 with TRBJ1-5; D not certain. CDR3 length equals 15 residues. V was cut by 0 bases and J by 2 bases, with 9 bases left in between. Germline CDR1 and CDR2: SGHRS and YFSETQ. CDR3 bases: TGCGCCAGCAGCTTGGCCCCCGGGGGCAATCAGCCCCAGCATTTT. It specifies CASSLAPGGNQPQHF. Together with reference TRBV5-1 and TRBJ1-5, the CDR3 gives the full variable domain: KAGVTQTPRYLIKTRGQQVTLSCSPISGHRSVSWYQQTPGQGLQFLFEYFSETQRNKGNFPGRFSGRQFSNSRSEMNVSTLELGDSALYLCASSLAPGGNQPQHFGDGTRLSIL.

The J gene is TRBJ2-1, the V gene TRBV11-2, with D maybe TRBD2 (6 bases). CDR1 SGHAT and CDR2 FQNNGV come from the germline V gene. V was clipped by 0 bases and J by 8 bases, with 14 bases between them. The CDR3 is 15 amino acids. CDR3 loop: CASSLDPVRGHEQFF. The CDR3 DNA follows: TGTGCCAGCAGCTTAGATCCGGTGCGGGGACATGAGCAGTTCTTC.

In its sample, this clonotype was seen many times. The gene calls are TRBV5-6 and TRBJ2-1; perhaps D is TRBD1 or TRBD2 (5 bases each). From germline, CDR1 is SGHDT and CDR2 YYEEEE. V was cut by 1 base and J by 4 bases, with 12 bases left in between. The CDR3 runs 15 residues. The CDR3: CASSLPGTKYNEQFF. CDR3 nucleotide sequence: TGTGCCAGCAGCTTGCCAGGGACGAAGTACAATGAGCAGTTCTTC.

This clonotype has a handful of counts. V gene TRBV7-8 combines with J gene TRBJ2-7, with D possibly being TRBD1 or TRBD2 (5 bases each). The germline CDR1 and CDR2 sequences are SGHVS and FQNEAQ. The CDR3 contains 17 residues. Trimming shortened V by 6 bases and J by 3 bases, and 24 bases separated the two germline ends. CDR3 sequence (DNA): TGTGCCAGCAGGAACAGAGGGGTTCTAGACGAAGACTACGAGCAGTACTTC. Amino acids: CASRNRGVLDEDYEQYF.

This clonotype was seen at least ten times. This sequence joins TRBV6-6 and TRBJ2-7, with D perhaps matching TRBD1 (6 bases). There are 14 residues in the CDR3. Germline lookup yields CDR1 MNHNY and CDR2 SVGAGI (reference sequence). V gave up 0 bases and J gave up 8 bases, with 14 bases separating them. The CDR3 bases are TGTGCCAGCAGTTACTCGATACAGGGTGGCCAGCAGTACGTC. This translates into CASSYSIQGGQQYV.

This clonotype showed up many times. The genes are TRBV11-2 and TRBJ2-7; either TRBD1 or TRBD2 may supply D (5 bases each). Germline assignment: CDR1 SGHAT and CDR2 FQNNGV. V was clipped by 5 bases and J by 6 bases, with 17 bases between them. This CDR3 is built from 14 residues. This chain's CDR3 is CASSRSGLPGEQYF. In DNA form, the CDR3 reads TGTGCCAGCAGCAGATCGGGGCTCCCCGGCGAGCAGTACTTC.

The chain uses TRBV14 and TRBJ1-1; D is unclear. CDR1 is SGHDN and CDR2 is FVKESK in the germline V gene. The CDR3 length is 12 residues. V shed 2 bases and J shed 7 bases, with 8 bases lying between them. The CDR3 nucleotides read TGTGCCAGCAGCCAATCCAGAATTGAAGCTTTCTTT. Translated, it gives CASSQSRIEAFF.

The sample holds many counts of this clonotype. The CDR3 spells CASSDRGNEQFF. The CDR3 DNA sequence: TGTGCCAGCAGTGACAGGGGCAATGAGCAGTTCTTC. J is TRBJ2-1 and V is TRBV25-1, with D maybe TRBD1 (6 bases). This CDR3 has 12 residues. CDR1 and CDR2 from the germline V gene are MGHDK and SYGVNS. V was clipped by 3 bases and J by 6 bases, with 6 bases between them.

This clonotype has ten or more counts. CDR3 residues: CASWDRAILNEQFF. CDR3 sequence (DNA): TGTGCCAGTTGGGACAGGGCGATCCTCAATGAGCAGTTCTTC. The V gene is TRBV7-9, the J gene TRBJ2-1, with 9 bases lining up with TRBD1. The V gene end was trimmed by 9 bases and the J gene end by 6 bases; junction bases not matched to a gene: 9. Germline-derived CDR1 and CDR2 are SEHNR and FQNEAQ (reference sequence). The CDR3 is 14 amino acids.

This clonotype was seen many times. The rearrangement joins TRBV7-6 to TRBJ2-3; 12 bases fit TRBD2. The ends lost 1 base at V and 0 bases at J; junction bases unmatched: 2. The CDR3 sequence is 17 residues long. Germline V gives CDR1 SGHVS, CDR2 FNYEAQ. CDR3 protein: CASSLVGLAGSTDTQYF. The DNA for the CDR3 is TGTGCCAGCAGCTTAGTTGGACTAGCGGGAAGCACAGATACGCAGTATTTT.

Ten or more counts support this clonotype. The chain carries TRBV7-8 and TRBJ2-2, with 7 bases aligning to TRBD1. Germline CDR1 SGHVS, CDR2 FQNEAQ. The CDR3 has 16 amino acids. The V gene end was trimmed by 0 bases and the J gene end by 10 bases; junction bases not matched to a gene: 11. The CDR3 loop reads CASSLAGTGTAKELFF. The CDR3 region has the DNA TGTGCCAGCAGCTTAGCGGGTACAGGGACAGCAAAGGAGCTGTTTTTT. Full variable domain (missing parts from reference TRBV7-8 and TRBJ2-2): GAGVSQSPRYKVAKRGQDVALRCDPISGHVSLFWYQQALGQGPEFLTYFQNEAQLDKSGLPSDRFFAERPEGSVSTLKIQRTQQEDSAVYLCASSLAGTGTAKELFFGEGSRLTVL.

There are many counts of this clonotype. This chain connects TRBV20-1 to TRBJ2-1; 16 bases map to TRBD2. The CDR3 contains 18 residues. The V gene end was trimmed by 1 base and the J gene end by 4 bases; junction bases not matched to a gene: 7. Looked up from germline, CDR1 is DFQATT and CDR2 is SNEGSKA (reference sequence). Here the CDR3 DNA reads TGCAGTGCTAGAGTACCACCGGGACTAGCGGGAGGGTACAATGAGCAGTTCTTC. Amino acids: CSARVPPGLAGGYNEQFF.

This clonotype was counted many times. The chain links TRBV25-1 to TRBJ2-5, with TRBD2 as a possible D gene (7 bases). Trimming shortened V by 1 base and J by 5 bases, and 14 bases separated the two germline ends. CDR3 length equals 15 residues. Germline CDR1 is MGHDK and CDR2 is SYGVNS. The CDR3 DNA follows: TGTGCCAGCAGTGAATTAATGGGGGGGGCTGAGACCCAGTACTTC. Its protein product is CASSELMGGAETQYF.

In its sample, this clonotype was seen many times. CDR3 DNA sequence: TGCAGTGCTAGAGTCCCAGCCCCAATTGCTACAGATACGCAGTATTTT. Its protein is CSARVPAPIATDTQYF. The V call is TRBV20-1, the J call TRBJ2-3; D uncertain. The V end was cut by 1 base, the J end by 3 bases, with 17 bases between. The CDR3 consists of 16 residues. The germline V gene has CDR1 DFQATT and CDR2 SNEGSKA (reference sequence).

This clonotype was found many times. This rearrangement joins TRBV7-6 to TRBJ1-1; 8 bases map to TRBD1. Trimming took 5 bases from V and 8 from J; bases not matched to a gene: 16. The CDR3 runs to 16 residues. Germline V CDR1 and CDR2: SGHVS, FNYEAQ. The CDR3 nucleotides read TGTGCCAGCAGCCCTAACATACAAAGACAGGGGAGGGAAGCTTTCTTT. As protein: CASSPNIQRQGREAFF.

Within the sample, this clonotype is medium-sized. The chain is built from TRBV10-3 and TRBJ2-1, with 7 bases lining up with TRBD1. Germline V gene sequence: CDR1 ENHRY, CDR2 SYGVKD. Trimming took 4 bases from V and 7 from J; bases not matched to a gene: 10. CDR3 length: 15 amino acids. CDR3: CAISAHQQGRNEQFF. As DNA, the CDR3 is TGTGCCATCAGTGCGCACCAACAGGGGCGGAATGAGCAGTTCTTC.

In its sample, this clonotype was seen many times. This rearrangement joins TRBV29-1 to TRBJ2-2; perhaps TRBD1 as D (5 bases). Trimming took off 4 bases at V and 4 bases at J, with 10 bases between the two ends. The CDR3 spans 13 residues. Looked up from germline, CDR1 is SQVTM and CDR2 is ANQGSEA. For the CDR3, the DNA is TGCAGCGTTGGGGGCTTGAGCACCGGGGAGCTGTTTTTT. It specifies CSVGGLSTGELFF.

This clonotype showed up many times. The V call is TRBV29-1, the J call TRBJ2-1; maybe TRBD2 (5 bases). The ends were cut back, 1 base at V and 0 bases at J, with 16 bases in the middle. The length of the CDR3 is 17 residues. The germline V gene has CDR1 SQVTM and CDR2 ANQGSEA. CDR3 sequence reads: CSVEGDYRRVSYNEQFF. CDR3 coding DNA: TGCAGCGTTGAAGGGGATTATCGGCGGGTCTCCTACAATGAGCAGTTCTTC.

At least ten counts were recorded for this clonotype. CDR3 in DNA: TGTGCCAGCAGCTATGCTCCGGGCACTATGGCCTATGGCTACACCTTC. It codes for CASSYAPGTMAYGYTF. This rearrangement joins TRBV5-6 to TRBJ1-2; D not certain. CDR3 length: 16 residues. V lost 3 bases and J lost 4, with 19 bases in between. Germline V gives CDR1 SGHDT, CDR2 YYEEEE.

This clonotype came up many times. This chain connects TRBV24-1 to TRBJ1-2; unclear D gene. This CDR3 has 11 residues. Germline loops: CDR1 KGHDR, CDR2 SFDVKD. Trimming removed 9 bases at V and 1 base at J, with 5 bases between. The CDR3 nucleotides are TGTGCCACCCGGAGTAACTATGGCTACACCTTC. This sequence encodes CATRSNYGYTF.

This clonotype was seen ten or more times. The rearrangement links TRBV2 to TRBJ1-2; D is uncertain. Trimming pared 6 bases from V and 0 bases from J, leaving 8 bases between. In germline, CDR1 is SNHLY, CDR2 FYNNEI. The CDR3 consists of 13 residues. Written as DNA, the CDR3 is TGTGCCAGCAGCGCAAGGGCTAACTATGGCTACACCTTC. It translates to CASSARANYGYTF.

This clonotype showed up many times. The genes are TRBV4-2 and TRBJ2-7; the match to TRBD2 covers 9 bases. This CDR3 region has 16 residues. V was clipped by 0 bases and J by 2 bases; unmatched bases: 5. CDR1 is LGHNA and CDR2 is YNFKEQ in the germline V gene. CDR3 region: CASSQDPGTSTYEQYF. The CDR3 region has the DNA TGTGCCAGCAGCCAAGATCCCGGGACTAGCACCTACGAGCAGTACTTC.

This clonotype was found many times. The V call is TRBV25-1, the J call TRBJ2-1, with D maybe TRBD2 (5 bases). Germline-derived CDR1 and CDR2 are MGHDK and SYGVNS. The CDR3 is 17 residues long. V was shortened by 1 base and J by 9 bases, with 22 bases between the two germline ends. In DNA, the CDR3 is TGTGCCAGCAGTGAATTAACAAAGACGGCCGGGGAGAGTGAGCAGTTCTTC. Its protein product is CASSELTKTAGESEQFF.

Ten or more counts support this clonotype. This rearrangement joins TRBV27 to TRBJ2-2, with D tentatively TRBD1 (5 bases). Germline CDR1 and CDR2: MNHEY and SMNVEV (reference sequence). The length of the CDR3 is 13 residues. The V gene lost 8 bases and the J gene lost 8 bases, with 15 bases spanning the gap. The CDR3 nucleotides are TGTGCCAGCCGTTCCCGCTCAGGGGGGGAGCTGTTTTTT. As protein: CASRSRSGGELFF.

The chain has TRBV18 and TRBJ1-1; possible D gene TRBD1, 5 bases. V dropped 2 bases and J dropped 5 bases, with 12 bases sitting between them. The CDR3 loop spans 14 amino acids. Germline values: CDR1 KGHSH, CDR2 LQKENI. The CDR3 DNA sequence: TGTGCCAGCTCACCAAAGAGGGGAGGTACTGAAGCTTTCTTT. Translation: CASSPKRGGTEAFF.

This clonotype came up many times. The gene calls are TRBV27 and TRBJ1-3; D gene ambiguous. CDR1 is MNHEY, CDR2 SMNVEV, per germline (reference sequence). V dropped 3 bases and J dropped 3 bases, with 6 bases sitting between them. This CDR3 has 13 amino acids. CDR3 residues: CASSFVGGNTIYF. The DNA for the CDR3 is TGTGCCAGCAGTTTCGTCGGTGGAAACACCATATATTTT.

The chain carries TRBV29-1 and TRBJ1-1; 7 bases are shared with TRBD1. This CDR3 has 13 amino acids. The junction had 13 bases not matched to a gene; V was cut back by 5 bases and J by 10 bases. Germline V CDR1 and CDR2: SQVTM, ANQGSEA. Here the CDR3 DNA reads TGCAGCGTTCCAGGGGGGGAGCTGAATTCAGCTTTCTTT. This sequence encodes CSVPGGELNSAFF.